The source of this TCR beta chain is a study of cytomegalovirus exposure and HLA in healthy donors. Overall study findings and caveats: Cytomegalovirus status was reportedly diagnosed by the classifier with high sensitivity and specificity.

J gave up 4 bases and V 2 bases, and 19 bases lay outside the gene matches. Germline V gives CDR1 SGHTS, CDR2 YDEGEE. There are 19 residues in the CDR3. The study ran its PCR with 60 Vbeta and 13 Jbeta primers. Libraries were prepared by immunoSEQ multiplex PCR; TCRdb keeps only in-frame clonotypes and omits some of them. The sample shows 200,000 to 250,000 clones, 82% of them seen only once. This clone was seen only a few times. Its specificity is not known. The chain links TRBV5-8 to TRBJ2-5, with TRBD2 matching 8 bases. The clonotype originates from a woman between 40 and 50 years old in good health and CMV-seropositive. Sequencing was done on a sample of PBMCs. The CDR3 region is CASSLSFVGGGRIGETQYF. The CDR3 nucleotides are TGTGCCAGCAGCTTATCGTTCGTTGGCGGGGGGAGAATAGGAGAGACCCAGTACTTC.